The 13 T cell receptor beta chains presented below share a single source sample, sequenced in a study of cytotoxic CD8 clonotypes in ibrutinib-treated CLL. Clones were sequenced by immunoSEQ multiplex PCR, and TCRdb holds only the in-frame ones, with some missing. The repertoire holds about 140,000 clones, with more than 75% as singletons. The input for sequencing was PBMCs, taken after 36 months of ibrutinib treatment. All receptors come from a human donor with chronic lymphocytic leukemia.

The gene calls are TRBV7-3 and TRBJ1-5; D remains unclear. Trimming shortened V by 0 bases and J by 2 bases, and 8 bases separated the two germline ends. CDR3 length: 15 residues. Germline V gives CDR1 SGHTA, CDR2 FQGTGA. In DNA, the CDR3 is TGTGCCAGCAGCTTAACCGGGTCGGGCAATCAGCCCCAGCATTTT. Translation gives CASSLTGSGNQPQHF. Full variable domain (rest looked up from reference TRBV7-3 and TRBJ1-5): GAGVSQTPSNKVTEKGKYVELRCDPISGHTALYWYRQSLGQGPEFLIYFQGTGAADDSGLPNDRFFAVRPEGSVSTLKIQRTERGDSAVYLCASSLTGSGNQPQHFGDGTRLSIL.

The V and J genes are TRBV27 and TRBJ2-7; 9 positions match TRBD1. The CDR3 covers 15 residues. Germline V CDR1 and CDR2: MNHEY, SMNVEV (reference sequence). With V trimmed by 3 bases and J by 3 bases, 6 bases remained unmatched. The CDR3 spells CASSFMTGGVYEQYF. The DNA of the CDR3 is TGTGCCAGCAGTTTTATGACAGGGGGAGTCTACGAGCAGTACTTC.

This clone was found a few times. The chain couples TRBV6-1 to TRBJ1-5; maybe TRBD1 (5 bases). Germline V gene sequence: CDR1 MNHNS, CDR2 SASEGT. The ends were cut back, 6 bases at V and 9 bases at J, with 18 bases in the middle. The CDR3 is 14 amino acids. CDR3 region: CASSSRGSQGPQHF. CDR3 DNA: TGTGCCAGCAGCTCCCGGGGGAGCCAAGGGCCCCAGCATTTT.

The gene calls are TRBV7-9 and TRBJ1-1, with D uncertain. The CDR3 is 14 amino acids. Germline V gene data show CDR1 as SEHNR and CDR2 as FQNEAQ (reference sequence). Trimming cost V 4 bases and J 6 bases, with 15 bases left between them. The CDR3 nucleotides are TGTGCCAGCAGCTACCGGAGGTCAACATCTGAAGCTTTCTTT. Translated: CASSYRRSTSEAFF.

The chain couples TRBV5-6 to TRBJ2-1; 10 bases agree with TRBD2. CDR1 and CDR2 (germline): SGHDT, YYEEEE. CDR3 length: 16 residues. The trim removed 0 bases at V and 3 bases at J, leaving 3 bases unmatched. CDR3 nucleotides: TGTGCCAGCAGCTTGGAACTAGCGGGGATCTACAATGAGCAGTTCTTC. Its translation: CASSLELAGIYNEQFF.

The chain couples TRBV28 to TRBJ1-2; unclear D gene. Germline CDR1 MDHEN, CDR2 SYDVKM. V was clipped by 4 bases and J by 3 bases, with 15 bases between them. This CDR3 has 15 residues. CDR3 nucleotides: TGTGCCAGCAGTTCTCGGGCCCGAAGGCACTATGGCTACACCTTC. Translation: CASSSRARRHYGYTF.

This sequence joins TRBV5-1 and TRBJ2-7; D gene unclear. Per the germline V gene, CDR1 is SGHRS and CDR2 is YFSETQ. CDR3 length equals 16 residues. V lost 4 bases to trimming and J lost 3 bases, with 20 bases between them. The CDR3 nucleotides are TGCGCCAGCAGCCCTCAAAAGACATTGCCCTACTACGAGCAGTACTTC. Protein: CASSPQKTLPYYEQYF. Full variable domain (rest looked up from reference TRBV5-1 and TRBJ2-7): KAGVTQTPRYLIKTRGQQVTLSCSPISGHRSVSWYQQTPGQGLQFLFEYFSETQRNKGNFPGRFSGRQFSNSRSEMNVSTLELGDSALYLCASSPQKTLPYYEQYFGPGTRLTVT.

The chain carries TRBV5-4 and TRBJ1-1; TRBD1 aligns across 9 bases. The germline V gene encodes CDR1 SGHNT and CDR2 YYREEE (reference sequence). The CDR3 spans 15 residues. Trimming at V came to 4 bases and at J to 4 bases, leaving 8 bases not matched to a gene. The CDR3: CASSTGTGSTTEAFF. As DNA, the CDR3 is TGTGCCAGCAGCACAGGGACAGGGTCGACCACTGAAGCTTTCTTT.

V usage is TRBV5-4 and J usage is TRBJ2-1, with D perhaps given as TRBD1 or TRBD2 (6 bases each). Trimming took 5 bases from V and 5 from J, leaving 14 bases between them. CDR1 is SGHNT, CDR2 YYREEE, per germline (reference sequence). This CDR3 spans 14 amino acids. CDR3 in amino acids: CASSPGGDNNEQFF. The CDR3 coding sequence is TGTGCCAGCAGTCCTGGCGGGGACAACAATGAGCAGTTCTTC.

This sequence joins TRBV5-1 and TRBJ2-5, with D uncertain. Germline V gene data show CDR1 as SGHRS and CDR2 as YFSETQ. V dropped 4 bases and J dropped 3 bases, with 4 bases sitting between them. CDR3 length: 11 residues. CDR3 DNA: TGCGCCAGCAGCGTAGAAGAGACCCAGTACTTC. This encodes CASSVEETQYF.

This clone was counted once. The chain has TRBV18 and TRBJ2-2, with 11 bases that match TRBD2. The CDR3 has 15 amino acids. From germline, CDR1 is KGHSH and CDR2 LQKENI. V lost 3 bases, J lost 6 bases, and 3 bases stayed unmatched. CDR3 nucleotides: TGTGCCAGCTCACCGGGACTAGCGGAACCCGGGGAGCTGTTTTTT. This sequence encodes CASSPGLAEPGELFF.

The V gene is TRBV18, the J gene TRBJ2-3, with no clear D. Trimming removed 3 bases from V and 4 bases from J, with 5 bases in between. The CDR3 runs to 12 residues. CDR1 and CDR2 (germline): KGHSH, LQKENI. The CDR3 DNA follows: TGTGCCAGCTCACCGGGGTCAGATACGCAGTATTTT. Translating gives CASSPGSDTQYF.

The DNA of the CDR3 is TGTGCCACCAGCAGAGGGTGGGGGAAGGGGCACGAGCAGTACTTC. Translating gives CATSRGWGKGHEQYF. V and J are TRBV15 and TRBJ2-7; D could derive from TRBD1 or TRBD2 (5 bases each). CDR3 length: 15 amino acids. The V gene's germline CDR1 is LNHNV and CDR2 YYDKDF (reference sequence). The V gene lost 1 base and the J gene lost 5 bases, with 15 bases spanning the gap.